These T cell receptor beta chains were read from a single sample in a study of graft-versus-host responses after intestinal transplantation. Here immunoSEQ multiplex PCR was the method, and the copy in TCRdb shows in-frame clones only, minus some. The data show about 47,000 clones, with about 95% seen just once and approximately 0.25% held by the top ten. Their specific antigens are unknown. The sample in question was unstimulated CD8+ T cells sorted from spleen or lymph node cells, obtained before transplant. The receptors derive from a human donor who was the organ donor for an intestinal transplant. Both conserved end residues are part of each CDR3. The D gene is left open where the match is weak. Clone size is not always given. Where it is, it says once, few, many or a class for expanded clones.

j_call v_call d_call clone_size cdr3_nt cdr3_aa
TRBJ2-7 TRBV4-3 NA NA TGCGCCAGCAGCCAAGGGGTGGGGAGTTCTGTCTACGAGCAGTACTTC CASSQGVGSSVYEQYF
TRBJ2-7 TRBV29-1 NA NA TGCAGCGTTGATGGGGGGGAGACAGGGACCTCCTACGAGCAGTACTTC CSVDGGETGTSYEQYF
TRBJ1-2 TRBV9 NA NA TGTGCCAGCAGCGAGAGGGACGGTTGGACGTTAGGCTACACCTTC CASSERDGWTLGYTF
TRBJ1-3 TRBV23-1 NA NA TGCGCCAGCAGTCGGATTGGGTCTGGAAACACCATATATTTT CASSRIGSGNTIYF
TRBJ1-5 TRBV28 NA NA TGTGCCAGCAGTATTTCAACCAATCAGCCCCAGCATTTT CASSISTNQPQHF
TRBJ2-3 TRBV5-4 NA NA TGTGCCAGCAGCCTGGGCGGCTTCGGCACAGATACGCAGTATTTT CASSLGGFGTDTQYF
TRBJ2-3 TRBV5-1 TRBD2 NA TGCGCCAGCACTTCGGGCGGGGGAGGCTACACAGATACGCAGTATTTT CASTSGGGGYTDTQYF
TRBJ1-1 TRBV11-3 NA NA TGTGCCAGCAGCTTTGGCTGGGAGTTAACTGAAGCTTTCTTT CASSFGWELTEAFF
TRBJ2-7 TRBV11-2 TRBD1 NA TGTGCCAGCAGCACGCTCGGGGACAGGGGGCGAGGCTACGAGCAGTACTTC CASSTLGDRGRGYEQYF
TRBJ2-2 TRBV11-3 TRBD1 NA TGTGCCAGCAGCTTCGACAGGGGTACCGGGGAGCTGTTTTTT CASSFDRGTGELFF
TRBJ1-5 TRBV4-1 NA NA TGCGCCAGCAGCCAATCGTCGGGCAATCAGCCCCAGCATTTT CASSQSSGNQPQHF
TRBJ1-1 TRBV9 TRBD1 NA TGTGCCAGCAGCCCGACAGGGGAAACTGAAGCTTTCTTT CASSPTGETEAFF
TRBJ2-5 TRBV6-1 NA NA TGTGCCAGCAGTCTCTGGCAAGAGACCCAGTACTTC CASSLWQETQYF
TRBJ2-3 TRBV9 TRBD2 NA TGTGCCAGCAGCGTAGAGGCGGCGGGGGGGGCCACAGATACGCAGTATTTT CASSVEAAGGATDTQYF
TRBJ1-6 TRBV7-9 NA NA TGTGCCAGCAGCAACCCCACTTCGACAGACGCACCCCTCCACTTT CASSNPTSTDAPLHF
TRBJ2-7 TRBV13 NA once TGTGCCAGCAGCTCCCAGGGTCCCCGCGACGAGCAGTACTTC CASSSQGPRDEQYF
TRBJ1-6 TRBV27 NA NA TGTGCCAGCAGTTTAAGGGTAGACTCACCCCTCCACTTT CASSLRVDSPLHF
TRBJ1-6 TRBV4-2 NA NA TGTGCCAGCAGCCAAGATTCTACGAGCTCCTATAATTCACCCCTCCACTTT CASSQDSTSSYNSPLHF
TRBJ1-2 TRBV9 TRBD1 NA TGTGCCAGCAGCACTCGGGGACAGGGAGGCTCTGGCTACACCTTC CASSTRGQGGSGYTF
TRBJ2-2 TRBV9 NA NA TGTGCCAGCACATTCCGGGGCGGGGAGCTGTTTTTT CASTFRGGELFF
TRBJ2-7 TRBV2 NA NA TGTGCCAGCACGAACTTGGGCACCTACGAGCAGTACTTC CASTNLGTYEQYF
TRBJ1-6 TRBV4-3 NA NA TGCGCCAGCAGCCAAGATACGGCGTTTTTGGATTCACCCCTCCACTTT CASSQDTAFLDSPLHF